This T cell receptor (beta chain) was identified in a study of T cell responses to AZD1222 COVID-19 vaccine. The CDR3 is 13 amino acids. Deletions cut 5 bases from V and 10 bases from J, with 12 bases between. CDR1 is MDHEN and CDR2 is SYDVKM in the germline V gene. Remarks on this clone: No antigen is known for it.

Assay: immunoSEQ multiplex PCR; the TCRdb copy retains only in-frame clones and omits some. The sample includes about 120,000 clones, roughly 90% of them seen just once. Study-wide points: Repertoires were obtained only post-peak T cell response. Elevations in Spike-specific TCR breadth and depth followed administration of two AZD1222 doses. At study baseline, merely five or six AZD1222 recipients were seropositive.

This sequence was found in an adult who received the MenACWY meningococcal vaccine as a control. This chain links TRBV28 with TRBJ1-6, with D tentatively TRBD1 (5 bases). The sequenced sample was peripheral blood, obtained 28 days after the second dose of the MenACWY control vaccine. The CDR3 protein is CASSPEGVSPLHF. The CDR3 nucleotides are TGTGCCAGCAGTCCGGAAGGGGTCTCACCCCTCCACTTT.